The 2 T cell receptor beta chains reported below all come from one sample, sequenced in a study of T cell responses to AZD1222 COVID-19 vaccine. Generated by immunoSEQ multiplex PCR, the TCRdb table keeps only in-frame clones and is missing some. The repertoire has 80,000 to 95,000 clones, 85% to 90% of them found once; the top ten carry about 2.6%. The sample consisted of peripheral blood, taken on day 0 of MenACWY control vaccination. Receptor source: an adult in good health.

CDR3 sequence reads: CASSESGDSQQYF. The CDR3 region has the DNA TGCGCCAGCAGTGAGTCCGGGGACAGTCAGCAGTACTTC. This sequence joins TRBV10-1 and TRBJ2-7; the match to TRBD1 covers 7 bases. The germline V gene has CDR1 WNHNN and CDR2 SYGVQD (reference sequence). Trimming cost V 0 bases and J 8 bases; bases outside gene matches: 4. The CDR3 has 13 residues.

This clone has only one observation. V usage is TRBV6-1 and J usage is TRBJ2-7; D possibly corresponds to TRBD1 (5 bases). The CDR3 runs to 15 residues. V was pared by 2 bases and J by 3 bases, with 14 bases between. Germline lookup yields CDR1 MNHNS and CDR2 SASEGT. CDR3 protein: CASSEWGRPNYEQYF. The CDR3 coding sequence is TGTGCCAGCAGTGAATGGGGCAGGCCCAACTACGAGCAGTACTTC.